The clone carrying this TCR beta chain occurred a few times. Its target is unknown. Researchers made TCR beta libraries by using iRepertoire HTBI primers and running Arm-PCR on CDR3 regions. TCRdb reprocessed the multiplex PCR reads via MiXCR and lists one record per CDR3 protein. Of 400,000 to 600,000 distinct CDR3 sequences in the sample, roughly 21% were seen once. The CDR3 runs 15 residues. Germline CDR1 reads MGHRA; CDR2 reads YSYEKL. V lost 1 base and J lost 0, with 9 bases in between. The sample comes from a study of regulatory T cells in long-lasting Graves disease. As to time point: persistent/refractory GD, antithyroid drugs over 5 years with positive TRAb. From RNA extracted from PBMCs, the TCR library was made. Clinicians diagnosed Graves' disease using American Thyroid Association guidelines. Peripheral blood, about 10 milliliters per patient, was collected in EDTA tubes. The study's findings and limits: Whereas more than 950 public clonotypes were shared by new patients, persistent patients shared more, at some 2,900. Rather than thyroid tissue, only peripheral blood underwent study.

The sequence came from a female donor with Graves disease. This chain connects TRBV4-1 to TRBJ1-1; D ambiguous. The sample was peripheral blood mononuclear cells (PBMCs), taken when the disease was refractory, from a patient treated with antithyroid drugs. CDR3 DNA sequence: TGCGCCAGCAGCCAAGTAGGGCAGGTGAACACTGAAGCTTTCTTT. It specifies CASSQVGQVNTEAFF.